This passage covers 14 T cell receptor beta chains from one sample sequenced in a study of PD-1 blockade in classical Hodgkin lymphoma. Time point meaning: cycle 4 day 1 (C4D1), after more than five weeks of nivolumab. Each patient experienced a relapse that followed autologous stem cell transplantation, and brentuximab vedotin exposure varied. Some clones are missing from TCRdb's copy, which holds only in-frame ones; the method was immunoSEQ multiplex PCR. This table holds 90,000 to 110,000 clones, about 92% found once. The sequencing used peripheral blood mononuclear cells (PBMCs), collected before the fourth cycle of nivolumab. These receptors were taken from a human donor with classical Hodgkin lymphoma.

V is TRBV2 and J is TRBJ1-3; a possible D gene is TRBD1 (5 bases). Between the trimmed V and J ends, which lost 5 bases and 0 bases, there was a span of 11 bases. CDR3 length equals 15 residues. CDR1 is SNHLY, CDR2 FYNNEI, per germline. CDR3 bases: TGTGCCAGCAGTCCCGTGGGGCACTCTGGAAACACCATATATTTT. This sequence encodes CASSPVGHSGNTIYF.

This clone showed up just once. The rearrangement links TRBV27 to TRBJ1-2; TRBD1 matches at 11 bases. The J segment lost 6 bases and the V segment lost 5 bases, leaving 17 bases of the junction unmatched. Germline CDR1 reads MNHEY; CDR2 reads SMNVEV (reference sequence). CDR3 length: 18 amino acids. The CDR3, as DNA: TGTGCCAGCAGTCCGAATCTGGGACAGGGGGGAAACTCGGATGGCTACACCTTC. This codes for CASSPNLGQGGNSDGYTF.

This chain links TRBV2 with TRBJ2-7; 7 positions match TRBD1. The CDR3 contains 12 residues. Germline loops: CDR1 SNHLY, CDR2 FYNNEI. V dropped 6 bases and J dropped 1; count of bases not matched to a gene: 0. The CDR3 here is CASRGQSYEQYF. The CDR3 DNA reads as TGTGCCAGCAGGGGACAGTCCTACGAGCAGTACTTC.

J is TRBJ2-7 and V is TRBV18; TRBD1 matches 7 bases. Germline CDR1 and CDR2: KGHSH and LQKENI. This CDR3 has 15 residues. With V trimmed by 3 bases and J by 3 bases, 8 bases remained unmatched. The CDR3 region is CASSPGDSGYYEQYF. The CDR3 DNA is TGTGCCAGCTCACCGGGGGACAGTGGCTACTACGAGCAGTACTTC.

The rearrangement uses TRBV19 and TRBJ2-1; 10 bases line up with TRBD2. The CDR3 spans 16 residues. J gave up 3 bases and V 5 bases, and 7 bases lay outside the gene matches. Germline V gene lookup returns CDR1 LNHDA and CDR2 SQIVND (reference sequence). The CDR3 sequence is CASSPRSGRVYNEQFF. CDR3 DNA sequence: TGTGCCAGTAGTCCTAGAAGCGGGAGGGTCTACAATGAGCAGTTCTTC. The full variable domain, with the rest looked up from reference TRBV19 and TRBJ2-1, is DGGITQSPKYLFRKEGQNVTLSCEQNLNHDAMYWYRQDPGQGLRLIYYSQIVNDFQKGDIAEGYSVSREKKESFPLTVTSAQKNPTAFYLCASSPRSGRVYNEQFFGPGTRLTVL.

This clone was detected a few times. The rearrangement links TRBV28 to TRBJ1-2; 7 bases fit TRBD1. CDR1 MDHEN and CDR2 SYDVKM come from the germline V gene. With V trimmed by 7 bases and J by 7 bases, 9 bases remained unmatched. The CDR3 is 13 amino acids. The CDR3 spells CASTSGQRSGYTF. CDR3 DNA sequence: TGTGCCAGCACCTCGGGACAGAGGAGTGGCTACACCTTC.

This chain uses TRBV6-5 with TRBJ1-3; the D gene is possibly TRBD1 (5 bases). This CDR3 comprises 15 residues. V was clipped by 5 bases and J by 4 bases, with 15 bases between them. Germline values: CDR1 MNHEY, CDR2 SVGAGI. The CDR3 sequence is CASSPLGRAGNTIYF. CDR3 nucleotides: TGTGCCAGCAGTCCCCTTGGCAGGGCAGGAAACACCATATATTTT.

This chain uses TRBV6-5 with TRBJ2-1; 8 bases map to TRBD1. V shed 2 bases, J shed 0 bases, and the junction held 0 bases outside the gene matches. The CDR3 is 15 amino acids. Germline V lookup: CDR1 MNHEY, CDR2 SVGAGI. In nucleotides, the CDR3 is TGTGCCAGCAGTTACGGACAGGGCTCCTACAATGAGCAGTTCTTC. Translation: CASSYGQGSYNEQFF.

This clone was seen only once. The chain has TRBV10-3 and TRBJ2-3; D might be TRBD1 (5 bases). This CDR3 is built from 11 residues. The V end was cut by 6 bases, the J end by 4 bases, with 5 bases between. CDR1 and CDR2 from the germline V gene are ENHRY and SYGVKD. CDR3 protein: CAISRADTQYF. The DNA for the CDR3 is TGTGCCATCAGCAGGGCAGATACGCAGTATTTT.

V and J are TRBV5-1 and TRBJ1-1; 11 positions match TRBD1. V was pared by 4 bases and J by 5 bases, with 10 bases of the junction left unmatched. The CDR3 length is 16 residues. The V gene's germline CDR1 is SGHRS and CDR2 YFSETQ. In DNA form, the CDR3 reads TGCGCCAGCAGCCTAGGACAGGGGGCTATAGGGACTGAAGCTTTCTTT. It specifies CASSLGQGAIGTEAFF.

For the CDR3, the DNA is TGTGCCAGCAGTGGGTCAACCTATGGCTACACCTTC. It is translated as CASSGSTYGYTF. The V call is TRBV28, the J call TRBJ1-2; D unresolved. CDR3 length equals 12 residues. V lost 5 bases and J 4 bases, leaving 8 bases between the germline ends. Per germline, CDR1 MDHEN and CDR2 SYDVKM.

The CDR3 loop reads CASSLVGIAGGYEQYF. Written as DNA, the CDR3 is TGTGCCAGCAGCTTAGTTGGGATAGCGGGAGGCTACGAGCAGTACTTC. The J gene is TRBJ2-7, the V gene TRBV7-2; 10 bases fit TRBD2. V gave up 1 base and J gave up 3 bases; unmatched junction bases: 6. Germline V lookup: CDR1 SGHTA, CDR2 FQGNSA. This CDR3 contains 16 residues.

This chain joins TRBV7-2 and TRBJ2-7, with a weak D call TRBD2 (8 bases). Germline V gene data show CDR1 as SGHTA and CDR2 as FQGNSA. This CDR3 is 17 amino acids long. V lost 5 bases and J 0 bases, leaving 20 bases between the germline ends. The CDR3 spells CASSPRGLAGTSYEQYF. CDR3 nucleotides: TGTGCCAGCAGCCCTAGGGGGCTAGCGGGTACCTCCTACGAGCAGTACTTC.

This sequence joins TRBV4-1 and TRBJ1-5, with D perhaps matching TRBD1 (6 bases). This CDR3 is built from 18 residues. The germline gives CDR1 MGHRA, CDR2 YSYEKL. V was clipped by 2 bases and J by 1 base, with 18 bases between them. The CDR3 DNA reads TGCGCCAGCAGCCAACTTGGACAGACGCTCAAAAGCAATCAGCCCCAGCATTTT. Its translation: CASSQLGQTLKSNQPQHF.